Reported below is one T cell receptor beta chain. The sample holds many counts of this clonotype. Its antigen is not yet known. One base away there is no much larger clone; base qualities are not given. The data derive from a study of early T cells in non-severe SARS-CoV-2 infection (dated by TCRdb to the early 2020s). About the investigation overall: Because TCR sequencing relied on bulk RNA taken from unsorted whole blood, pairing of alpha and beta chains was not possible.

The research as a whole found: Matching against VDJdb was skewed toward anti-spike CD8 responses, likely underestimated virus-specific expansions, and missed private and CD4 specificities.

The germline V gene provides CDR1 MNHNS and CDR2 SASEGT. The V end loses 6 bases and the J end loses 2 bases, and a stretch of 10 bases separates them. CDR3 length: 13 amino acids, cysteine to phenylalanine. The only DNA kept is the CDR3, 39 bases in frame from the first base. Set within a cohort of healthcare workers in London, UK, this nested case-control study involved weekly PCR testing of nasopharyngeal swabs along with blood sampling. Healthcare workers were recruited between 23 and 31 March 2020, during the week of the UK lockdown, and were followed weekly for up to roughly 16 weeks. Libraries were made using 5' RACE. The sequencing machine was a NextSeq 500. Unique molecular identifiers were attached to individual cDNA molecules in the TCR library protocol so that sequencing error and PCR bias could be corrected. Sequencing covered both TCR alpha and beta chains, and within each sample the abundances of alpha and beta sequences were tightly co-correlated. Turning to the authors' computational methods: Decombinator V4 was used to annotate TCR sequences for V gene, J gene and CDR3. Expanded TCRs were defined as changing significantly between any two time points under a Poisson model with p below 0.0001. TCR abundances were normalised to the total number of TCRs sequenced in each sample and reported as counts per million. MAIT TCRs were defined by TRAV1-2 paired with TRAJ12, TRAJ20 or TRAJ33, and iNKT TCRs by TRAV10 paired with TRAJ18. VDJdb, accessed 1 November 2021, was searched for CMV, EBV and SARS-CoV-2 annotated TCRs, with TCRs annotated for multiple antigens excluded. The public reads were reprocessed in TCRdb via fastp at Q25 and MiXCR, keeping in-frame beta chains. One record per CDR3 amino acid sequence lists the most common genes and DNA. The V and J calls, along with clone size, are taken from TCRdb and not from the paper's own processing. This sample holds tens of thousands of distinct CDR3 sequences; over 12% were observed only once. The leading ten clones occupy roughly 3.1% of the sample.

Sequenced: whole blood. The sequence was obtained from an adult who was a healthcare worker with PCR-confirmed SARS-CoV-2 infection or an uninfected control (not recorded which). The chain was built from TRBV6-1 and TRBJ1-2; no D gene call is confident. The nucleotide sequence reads TGTGCCAGCAGGGGCCGGGTCAACTATGGCTACACCTTC. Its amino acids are CASRGRVNYGYTF.